Here is one TCR beta chain with its context. Its specificity is not known. The V gene end was trimmed by 5 bases and the J gene end by 7 bases; junction bases not matched to a gene: 9. Per germline, CDR1 DFQATT and CDR2 SNEGSKA (reference sequence). The CDR3 has 16 amino acids. TCRdb processed the 5' RACE reads anew with MiXCR; each CDR3 protein has one entry. The sample consists of some 700,000 distinct CDR3 sequences, around 17% of them appearing once. This sample was taken from a study of CD8 T cells in ankylosing spondylitis. General study findings and limits: Seemingly characteristic of ankylosing spondylitis blood was a TCR beta motif consisting of under ten highly homologous variants. Relatively scarce in peripheral blood, disease-linked clones were CD8+.

The source material was blood, either unsorted or a sorted T cell fraction (not recorded which). The chain has TRBV20-1 and TRBJ2-1, with 15 bases aligning to TRBD2. The clonotype was recovered from a male donor with ankylosing spondylitis. CDR3 loop: CSASGLAGGRGNEQFF. The CDR3 DNA follows: TGCAGTGCTTCGGGACTAGCGGGGGGACGTGGGAATGAGCAGTTCTTC.